This T cell receptor beta chain was sequenced for a study of CD8 T cell repertoires and HIV-1 epitope variants. On the study more broadly: Autologous T cell-negative cells served as antigen-presenting cells in equal numbers.

A word on this clone: Its antigen is unknown.

Repertoires were generated with immunoSEQ multiplex PCR, while TCRdb's copy carries only in-frame clones and drops some. Here the sample spans 5,400 or so clones, about 60% being singletons. Germline V CDR1 and CDR2: MNHEY, SMNVEV (reference sequence). V shed 4 bases and J 2 bases; nucleotides not matched to a gene: 5. The CDR3 length is 15 residues. The chain couples TRBV27 to TRBJ2-1; TRBD2 matches 7 bases. Sequenced: cultured CD8+ T cells derived from PBMCs. This TCR came from a male donor with HIV. The CDR3 DNA sequence: TGTGCCAGCAGTTCAGGCGGGAGTGCCTACAATGAGCAGTTCTTC. Residues: CASSSGGSAYNEQFF.